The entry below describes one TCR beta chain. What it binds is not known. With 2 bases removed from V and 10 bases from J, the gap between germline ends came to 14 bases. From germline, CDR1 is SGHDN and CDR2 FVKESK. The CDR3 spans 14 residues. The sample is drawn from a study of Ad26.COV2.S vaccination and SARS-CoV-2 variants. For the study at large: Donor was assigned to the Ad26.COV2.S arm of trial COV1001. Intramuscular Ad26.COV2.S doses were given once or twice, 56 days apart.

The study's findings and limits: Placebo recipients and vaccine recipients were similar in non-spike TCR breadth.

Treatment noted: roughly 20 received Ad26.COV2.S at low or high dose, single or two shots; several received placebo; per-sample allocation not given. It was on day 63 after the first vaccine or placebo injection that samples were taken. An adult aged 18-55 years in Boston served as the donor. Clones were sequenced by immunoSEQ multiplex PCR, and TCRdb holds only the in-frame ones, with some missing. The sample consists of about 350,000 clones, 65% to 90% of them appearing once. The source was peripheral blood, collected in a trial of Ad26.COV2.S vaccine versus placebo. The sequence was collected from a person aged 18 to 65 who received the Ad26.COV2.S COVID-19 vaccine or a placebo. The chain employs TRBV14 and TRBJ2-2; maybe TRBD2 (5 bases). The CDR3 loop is CASSQRRAGEELFF. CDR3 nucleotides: TGTGCCAGCAGCCAAAGACGGGCCGGGGAGGAGCTGTTTTTT.